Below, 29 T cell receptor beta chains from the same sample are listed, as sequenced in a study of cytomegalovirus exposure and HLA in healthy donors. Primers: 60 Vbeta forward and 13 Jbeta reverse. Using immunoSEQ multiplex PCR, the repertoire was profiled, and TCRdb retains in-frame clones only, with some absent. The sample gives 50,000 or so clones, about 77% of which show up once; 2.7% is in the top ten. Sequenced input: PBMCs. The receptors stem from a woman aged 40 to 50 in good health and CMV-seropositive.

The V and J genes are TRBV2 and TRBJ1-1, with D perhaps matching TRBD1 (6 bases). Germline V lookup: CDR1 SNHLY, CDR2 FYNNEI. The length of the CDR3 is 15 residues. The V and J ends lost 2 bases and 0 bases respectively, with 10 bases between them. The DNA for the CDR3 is TGTGCCAGCAGTGAATTTCAGGGGATGAACACTGAAGCTTTCTTT. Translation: CASSEFQGMNTEAFF.

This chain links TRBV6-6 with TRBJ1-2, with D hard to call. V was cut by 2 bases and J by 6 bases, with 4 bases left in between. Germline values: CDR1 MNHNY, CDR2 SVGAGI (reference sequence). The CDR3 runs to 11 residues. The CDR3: CASSYIDGYTF. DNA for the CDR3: TGTGCCAGCAGTTACATCGATGGCTACACCTTC.

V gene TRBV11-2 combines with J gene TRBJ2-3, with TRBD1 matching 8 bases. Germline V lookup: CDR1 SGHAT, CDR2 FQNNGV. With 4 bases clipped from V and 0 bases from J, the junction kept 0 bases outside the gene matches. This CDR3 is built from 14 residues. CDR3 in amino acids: CASSWDRSTDTQYF. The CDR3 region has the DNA TGTGCCAGCAGCTGGGACAGGAGCACAGATACGCAGTATTTT.

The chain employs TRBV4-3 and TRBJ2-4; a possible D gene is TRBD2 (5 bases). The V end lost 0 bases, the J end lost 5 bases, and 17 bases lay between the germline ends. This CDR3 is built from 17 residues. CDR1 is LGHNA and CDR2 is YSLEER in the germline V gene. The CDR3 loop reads CASSQESGLFGQNIQYF. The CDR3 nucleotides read TGCGCCAGCAGCCAAGAATCGGGGTTGTTTGGCCAAAACATTCAGTACTTC.

CDR3 residues: CASRGQGRDQPQHF. CDR3 coding DNA: TGTGCCAGCAGGGGACAGGGGAGAGATCAGCCCCAGCATTTT. The gene calls are TRBV6-1 and TRBJ1-5; 10 bases align to TRBD1. The CDR3 consists of 14 residues. Losses at the gene ends were 6 bases for V and 5 bases for J; bases not matched to a gene: 4. The germline V gene has CDR1 MNHNS and CDR2 SASEGT.

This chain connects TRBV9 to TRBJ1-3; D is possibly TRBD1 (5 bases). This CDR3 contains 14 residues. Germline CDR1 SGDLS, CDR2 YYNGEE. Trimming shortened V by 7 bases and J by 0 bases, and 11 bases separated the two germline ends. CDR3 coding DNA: TGTGCCAGCGGGGCAGACGGCTCTGGAAACACCATATATTTT. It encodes CASGADGSGNTIYF.

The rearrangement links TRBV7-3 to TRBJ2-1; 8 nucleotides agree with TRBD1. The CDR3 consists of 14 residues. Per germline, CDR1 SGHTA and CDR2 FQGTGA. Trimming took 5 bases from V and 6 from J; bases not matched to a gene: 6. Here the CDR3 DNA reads TGTGCCAGCAGCCCTGGACAGGGCAGCAATGAGCAGTTCTTC. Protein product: CASSPGQGSNEQFF.

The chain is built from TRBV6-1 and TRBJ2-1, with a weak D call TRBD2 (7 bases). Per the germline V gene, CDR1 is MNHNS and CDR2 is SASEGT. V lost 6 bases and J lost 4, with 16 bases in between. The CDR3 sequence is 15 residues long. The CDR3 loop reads CASSHREGGYNEQFF. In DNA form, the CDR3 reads TGTGCCAGCAGCCACAGGGAGGGGGGGTACAATGAGCAGTTCTTC.

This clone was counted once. The CDR3 spells CASTGGGYEQYF. DNA for the CDR3: TGTGCCAGCACGGGGGGCGGCTACGAGCAGTACTTC. The chain is built from TRBV6-1 and TRBJ2-7; D is possibly TRBD2 (7 bases). The CDR3 is 12 residues long. Looked up from germline, CDR1 is MNHNS and CDR2 is SASEGT. Trimming took 7 bases from V and 3 from J, leaving 10 bases between them.

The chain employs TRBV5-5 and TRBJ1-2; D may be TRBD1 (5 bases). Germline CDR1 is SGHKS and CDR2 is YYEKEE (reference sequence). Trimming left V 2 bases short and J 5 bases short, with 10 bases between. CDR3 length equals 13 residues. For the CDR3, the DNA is TGTGCCAGCAGCTTAGGGGCGGGGTATGGCTACACCTTC. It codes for CASSLGAGYGYTF. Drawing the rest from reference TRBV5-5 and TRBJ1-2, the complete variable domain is DAGVTQSPTHLIKTRGQQVTLRCSPISGHKSVSWYQQVLGQGPQFIFQYYEKEERGRGNFPDRFSARQFPNYSSELNVNALLLGDSALYLCASSLGAGYGYTFGSGTRLTVV.

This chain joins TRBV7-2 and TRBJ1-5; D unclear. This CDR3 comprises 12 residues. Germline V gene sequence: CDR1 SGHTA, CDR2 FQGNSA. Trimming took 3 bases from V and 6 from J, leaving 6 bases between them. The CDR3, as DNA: TGTGCCAGCAGCTTTCTAGCTCAGCCCCAGCATTTT. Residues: CASSFLAQPQHF. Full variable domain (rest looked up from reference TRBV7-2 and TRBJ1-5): GAGVSQSPSNKVTEKGKDVELRCDPISGHTALYWYRQSLGQGLEFLIYFQGNSAPDKSGLPSDRFSAERTGGSVSTLTIQRTQQEDSAVYLCASSFLAQPQHFGDGTRLSIL.

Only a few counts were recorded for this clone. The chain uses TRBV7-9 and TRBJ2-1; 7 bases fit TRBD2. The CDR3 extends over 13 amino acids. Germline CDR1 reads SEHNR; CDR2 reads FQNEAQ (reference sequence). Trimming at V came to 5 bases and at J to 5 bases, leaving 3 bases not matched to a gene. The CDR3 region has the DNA TGTGCCAGCAGCCCGGGGGGAGACAATGAGCAGTTCTTC. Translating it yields CASSPGGDNEQFF.

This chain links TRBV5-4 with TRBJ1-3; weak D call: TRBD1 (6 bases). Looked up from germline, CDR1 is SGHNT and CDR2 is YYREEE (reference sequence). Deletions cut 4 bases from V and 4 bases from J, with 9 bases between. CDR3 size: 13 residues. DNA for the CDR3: TGTGCCAGCAGCGCACAGGGAGGAAACACCATATATTTT. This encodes CASSAQGGNTIYF.

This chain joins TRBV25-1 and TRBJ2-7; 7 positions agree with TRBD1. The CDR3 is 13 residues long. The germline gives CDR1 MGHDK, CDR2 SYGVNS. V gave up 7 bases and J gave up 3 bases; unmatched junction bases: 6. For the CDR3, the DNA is TGTGCCAGCACTAGGGGGCTAGGCTACGAGCAGTACTTC. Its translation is CASTRGLGYEQYF.

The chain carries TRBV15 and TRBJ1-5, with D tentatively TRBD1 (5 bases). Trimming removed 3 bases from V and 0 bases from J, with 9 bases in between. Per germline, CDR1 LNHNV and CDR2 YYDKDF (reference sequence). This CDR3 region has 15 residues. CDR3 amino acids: CATSSVQVSNQPQHF. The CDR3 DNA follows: TGTGCCACCAGCAGTGTACAGGTTAGCAATCAGCCCCAGCATTTT.

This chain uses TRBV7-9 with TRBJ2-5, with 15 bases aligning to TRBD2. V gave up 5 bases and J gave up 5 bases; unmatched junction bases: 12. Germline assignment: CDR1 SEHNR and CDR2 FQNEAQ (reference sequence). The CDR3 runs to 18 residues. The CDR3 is CASSPGLAGGPGYETQYF. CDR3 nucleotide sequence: TGTGCCAGCAGCCCAGGACTAGCGGGGGGGCCGGGCTATGAGACCCAGTACTTC.

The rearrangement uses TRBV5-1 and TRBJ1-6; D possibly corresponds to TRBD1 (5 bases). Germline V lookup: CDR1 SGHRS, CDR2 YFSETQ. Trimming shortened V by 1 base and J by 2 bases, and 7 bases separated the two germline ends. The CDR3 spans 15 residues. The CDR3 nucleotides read TGCGCCAGCAGCTTGCAGGGAACCTATAATTCACCCCTCCACTTT. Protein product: CASSLQGTYNSPLHF. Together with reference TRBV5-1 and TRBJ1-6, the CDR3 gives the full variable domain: KAGVTQTPRYLIKTRGQQVTLSCSPISGHRSVSWYQQTPGQGLQFLFEYFSETQRNKGNFPGRFSGRQFSNSRSEMNVSTLELGDSALYLCASSLQGTYNSPLHFGNGTRLTVT.

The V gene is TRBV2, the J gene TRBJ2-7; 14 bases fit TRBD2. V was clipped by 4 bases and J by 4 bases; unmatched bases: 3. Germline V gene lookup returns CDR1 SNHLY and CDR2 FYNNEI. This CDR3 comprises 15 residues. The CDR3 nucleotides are TGTGCCAGCAGTGGACTAGCGGGGGGGGCATACGAGCAGTACTTC. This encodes CASSGLAGGAYEQYF. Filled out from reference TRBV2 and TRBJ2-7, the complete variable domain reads EPEVTQTPSHQVTQMGQEVILRCVPISNHLYFYWYRQILGQKVEFLVSFYNNEISEKSEIFDDQFSVERPDGSNFTLKIRSTKLEDSAMYFCASSGLAGGAYEQYFGPGTRLTVT.

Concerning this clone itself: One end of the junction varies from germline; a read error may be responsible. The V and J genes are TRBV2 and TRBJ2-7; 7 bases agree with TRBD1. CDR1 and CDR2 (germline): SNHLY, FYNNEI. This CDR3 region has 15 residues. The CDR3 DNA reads TGTGCCAGCAGGGAAGCCGGGACAGCGAGGAACGAGCAGTACTTC. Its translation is CASREAGTARNEQYF.

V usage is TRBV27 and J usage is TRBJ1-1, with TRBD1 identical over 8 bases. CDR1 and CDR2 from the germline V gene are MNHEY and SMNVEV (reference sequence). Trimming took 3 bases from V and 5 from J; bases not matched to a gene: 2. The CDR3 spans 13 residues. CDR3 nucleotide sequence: TGTGCCAGCAGTTTCACAGGGGGGACTGAAGCTTTCTTT. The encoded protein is CASSFTGGTEAFF.

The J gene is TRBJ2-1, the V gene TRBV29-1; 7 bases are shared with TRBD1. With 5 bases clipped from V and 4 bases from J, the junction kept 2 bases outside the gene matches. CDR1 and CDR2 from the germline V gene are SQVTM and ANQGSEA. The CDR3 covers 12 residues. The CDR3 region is CSVMGQYNEQFF. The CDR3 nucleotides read TGCAGCGTTATGGGACAGTACAATGAGCAGTTCTTC.

The CDR3 protein is CASSLDPTISPLHF. As DNA, the CDR3 is TGCGCCAGCAGCTTGGACCCCACAATTTCACCCCTCCACTTT. This sequence joins TRBV5-1 and TRBJ1-6; no definite D call. Germline V gene sequence: CDR1 SGHRS, CDR2 YFSETQ. This CDR3 is 14 amino acids long. V lost 0 bases and J 9 bases, leaving 10 bases between the germline ends.

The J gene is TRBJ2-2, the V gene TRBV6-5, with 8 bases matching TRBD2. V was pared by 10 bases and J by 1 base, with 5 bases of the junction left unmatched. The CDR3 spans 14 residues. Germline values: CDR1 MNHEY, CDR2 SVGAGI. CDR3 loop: CATRGGRNTGELFF. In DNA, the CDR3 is TGTGCCACCCGGGGGGGGCGGAACACCGGGGAGCTGTTTTTT.

CDR3 in DNA: TGCGCCAGCAGCCAACAGGAGGCTGGGGCCAACGTCCTGACTTTC. Its protein product is CASSQQEAGANVLTF. The V gene is TRBV4-1, the J gene TRBJ2-6, with D perhaps TRBD2 (5 bases). The germline CDR1 and CDR2 sequences are MGHRA and YSYEKL. The CDR3 is made up of 15 amino acids. With 2 bases removed from V and 2 bases from J, the gap between germline ends came to 7 bases.

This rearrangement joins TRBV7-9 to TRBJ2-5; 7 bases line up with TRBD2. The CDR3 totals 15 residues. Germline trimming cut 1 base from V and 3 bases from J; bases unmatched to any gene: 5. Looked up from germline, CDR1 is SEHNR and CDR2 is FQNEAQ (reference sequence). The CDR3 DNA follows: TGTGCCAGCAGCTTAGGTGGACTAGGGGAAGAGACCCAGTACTTC. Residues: CASSLGGLGEETQYF.

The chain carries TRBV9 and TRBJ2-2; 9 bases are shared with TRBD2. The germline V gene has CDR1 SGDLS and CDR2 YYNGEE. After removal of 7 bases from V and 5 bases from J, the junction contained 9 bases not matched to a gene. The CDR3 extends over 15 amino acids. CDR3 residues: CASGRSGGSTGELFF. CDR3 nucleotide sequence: TGTGCCAGCGGCCGTAGCGGGGGCTCAACCGGGGAGCTGTTTTTT.

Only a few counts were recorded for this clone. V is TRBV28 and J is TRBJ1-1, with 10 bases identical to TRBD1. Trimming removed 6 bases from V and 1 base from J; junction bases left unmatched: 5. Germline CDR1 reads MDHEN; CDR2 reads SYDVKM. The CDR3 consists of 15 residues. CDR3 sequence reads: CASRGRTGGNTEAFF. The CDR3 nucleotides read TGTGCCAGCAGAGGGAGGACAGGGGGGAACACTGAAGCTTTCTTT.

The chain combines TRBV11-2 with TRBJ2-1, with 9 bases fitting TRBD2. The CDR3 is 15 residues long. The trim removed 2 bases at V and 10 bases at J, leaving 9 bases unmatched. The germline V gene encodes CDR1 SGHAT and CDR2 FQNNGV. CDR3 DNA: TGTGCCAGCAGCTTAAGGCTAGCGGGGTCGGAGGAGCAGTTCTTC. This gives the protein CASSLRLAGSEEQFF.

DNA for the CDR3: TGTGCCAGCAGTTTAAGACGGACAGGGACCCAGTACTTC. It encodes CASSLRRTGTQYF. V gene TRBV28 combines with J gene TRBJ2-5; TRBD1 matches 7 bases. The germline V gene has CDR1 MDHEN and CDR2 SYDVKM. This CDR3 is built from 13 residues. Losses at the gene ends were 2 bases for V and 7 bases for J; bases not matched to a gene: 4.